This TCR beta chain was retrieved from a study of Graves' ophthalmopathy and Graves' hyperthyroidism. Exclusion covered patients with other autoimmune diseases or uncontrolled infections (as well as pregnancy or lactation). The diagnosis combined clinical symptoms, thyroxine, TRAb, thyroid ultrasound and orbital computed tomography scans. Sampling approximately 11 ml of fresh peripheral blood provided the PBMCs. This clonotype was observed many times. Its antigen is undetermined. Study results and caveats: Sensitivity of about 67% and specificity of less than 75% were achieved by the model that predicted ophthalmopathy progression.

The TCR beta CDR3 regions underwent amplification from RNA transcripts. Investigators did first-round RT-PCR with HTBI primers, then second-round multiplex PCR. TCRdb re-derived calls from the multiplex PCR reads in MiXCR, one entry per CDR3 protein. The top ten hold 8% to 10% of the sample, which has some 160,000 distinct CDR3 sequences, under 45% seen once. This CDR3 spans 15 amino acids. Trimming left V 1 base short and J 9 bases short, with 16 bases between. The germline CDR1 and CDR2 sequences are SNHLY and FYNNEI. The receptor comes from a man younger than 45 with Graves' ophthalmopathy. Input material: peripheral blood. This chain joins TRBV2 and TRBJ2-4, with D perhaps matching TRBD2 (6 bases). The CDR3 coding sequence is TGTGCCAGCAGTGAAGGCCGGGGACTGGAAGGCATTCAGTACTTC. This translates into CASSEGRGLEGIQYF.